These 28 T cell receptor beta chains were sequenced from one sample in a study of cytomegalovirus exposure and HLA in healthy donors. Clones were read by immunoSEQ multiplex PCR, and TCRdb kept only the in-frame ones, dropping some. The table includes more than 110,000 clones, 84% detected once. The sequenced sample consisted of PBMCs. All receptors derive from a woman between 25 and 40 years old in good health and CMV-seronegative.

Details on this clone: The same CDR3 can be traced to other DNA sequences in this sample. CDR3 sequence reads: CASSLGGGTNYGYTF. For the CDR3, the DNA is TGTGCCAGCAGCTTAGGGGGAGGGACTAACTATGGCTACACCTTC. J is TRBJ1-2 and V is TRBV7-2; D gene ambiguous. The CDR3 length is 15 residues. V was shortened by 1 base and J by 0 bases, with 9 bases between the two germline ends. Germline lookup yields CDR1 SGHTA and CDR2 FQGNSA. The full variable domain, with the rest looked up from reference TRBV7-2 and TRBJ1-2, is GAGVSQSPSNKVTEKGKDVELRCDPISGHTALYWYRQSLGQGLEFLIYFQGNSAPDKSGLPSDRFSAERTGGSVSTLTIQRTQQEDSAVYLCASSLGGGTNYGYTFGSGTRLTVV.

This clone was recorded once. CDR3 amino acids: CASSLINPGLAGDTGELFF. The CDR3 nucleotides read TGTGCCAGCAGCTTAATAAACCCGGGTCTGGCAGGGGACACCGGGGAGCTGTTTTTT. V and J are TRBV27 and TRBJ2-2, with a possible D match to TRBD1 (6 bases). CDR1 MNHEY and CDR2 SMNVEV come from the germline V gene (reference sequence). This CDR3 has 19 residues. V dropped 6 bases and J dropped 3 bases, with 26 bases sitting between them.

This clone was recorded a few times. V is TRBV11-2 and J is TRBJ2-3; 9 nucleotides match TRBD2. V lost 1 base and J lost 1; bases outside the gene matches: 3. The CDR3 length is 16 residues. Germline V lookup: CDR1 SGHAT, CDR2 FQNNGV. CDR3 nucleotides: TGTGCCAGCAGCTTAGTTGTAGCGGGGGGCACAGATACGCAGTATTTT. Translating it yields CASSLVVAGGTDTQYF.

The chain joins TRBV18 to TRBJ2-3, with D tentatively TRBD1 (6 bases). The V gene lost 5 bases and the J gene lost 0 bases, with 12 bases spanning the gap. CDR3 length: 15 residues. CDR1 and CDR2 from the germline V gene are KGHSH and LQKENI. The CDR3 loop reads CASSARTASTDTQYF. CDR3 bases: TGTGCCAGCTCAGCGAGGACAGCTAGCACAGATACGCAGTATTTT.

The chain is built from TRBV4-1 and TRBJ1-1; 12 nucleotides line up with TRBD1. The CDR3 has 17 residues. V shed 2 bases and J 4 bases; nucleotides not matched to a gene: 8. Germline loops: CDR1 MGHRA, CDR2 YSYEKL. Here the CDR3 DNA reads TGCGCCAGCAGCCAACACCGGGACAGGGGGCTTGGCACTGAAGCTTTCTTT. Encoded protein: CASSQHRDRGLGTEAFF.

This chain connects TRBV6-5 to TRBJ1-1, with TRBD1 identical over 8 bases. Trimming took 6 bases from V and 4 from J; bases not matched to a gene: 4. Germline CDR1 is MNHEY and CDR2 is SVGAGI. CDR3 length: 13 residues. The CDR3 region has the DNA TGTGCCAGCAGACTCCAGGGGGCCACTGAAGCTTTCTTT. Its translation: CASRLQGATEAFF.

V and J are TRBV7-2 and TRBJ2-2, with unresolved D. Germline CDR1 reads SGHTA; CDR2 reads FQGNSA. The CDR3 extends over 13 amino acids. Trimming removed 7 bases at V and 3 bases at J, with 9 bases between. This CDR3 is CASILSDTGELFF. CDR3 DNA: TGTGCCAGCATCCTGTCCGACACCGGGGAGCTGTTTTTT.

This clone was seen once. The chain combines TRBV5-1 with TRBJ1-2, with 9 bases matching TRBD1. The length of the CDR3 is 16 residues. Germline lookup yields CDR1 SGHRS and CDR2 YFSETQ. The trim removed 3 bases at V and 7 bases at J, leaving 13 bases unmatched. In nucleotides, the CDR3 is TGCGCCAGCAGCTCAGGGGACAGGGCGCTGCTGGTTGGCTACACCTTC. Its translation is CASSSGDRALLVGYTF.

The genes are TRBV5-1 and TRBJ1-4; 9 nucleotides align to TRBD1. V lost 4 bases, J lost 1 base, and 8 bases stayed unmatched. The CDR3 length is 17 residues. Germline assignment: CDR1 SGHRS and CDR2 YFSETQ. The CDR3 here is CASSTGQGFQTNEKLFF. The CDR3, as DNA: TGCGCCAGCAGCACTGGACAGGGGTTTCAAACTAATGAAAAACTGTTTTTT.

The rearrangement uses TRBV7-3 and TRBJ1-1; possibly TRBD1 for D (5 bases). This CDR3 comprises 14 residues. Between the trimmed V and J ends, which lost 3 bases and 5 bases, there was a span of 13 bases. The germline V gene encodes CDR1 SGHTA and CDR2 FQGTGA. The CDR3 coding sequence is TGTGCCAGCAGCTTGGGCCCTAAGGGGACTGAAGCTTTCTTT. It yields the protein CASSLGPKGTEAFF.

The rearrangement uses TRBV18 and TRBJ2-7, with D tentatively TRBD2 (5 bases). The CDR3 is 13 amino acids. Trimming stripped 6 bases from V and 3 bases from J, with 12 bases between. Germline loops: CDR1 KGHSH, CDR2 LQKENI. In DNA, the CDR3 is TGTGCCAGCTCTTTAGGACGGGACTACGAGCAGTACTTC. Protein sequence: CASSLGRDYEQYF.

CDR3 coding DNA: TGCGCCAGCAGCGAGCCGGGACAGGGGGCTGGGGGCTACACCTTC. It translates to CASSEPGQGAGGYTF. The chain has TRBV5-1 and TRBJ1-2, with 12 nucleotides matching TRBD1. This CDR3 comprises 15 residues. The germline gives CDR1 SGHRS, CDR2 YFSETQ. Trimming removed 4 bases from V and 8 bases from J; junction bases left unmatched: 9.

The rearrangement uses TRBV7-9 and TRBJ2-1; 9 positions agree with TRBD1. CDR3 length: 16 amino acids. V trimming: 3 bases; J trimming: 5 bases; junction bases outside the gene matches: 8. CDR1 SEHNR and CDR2 FQNEAQ come from the germline V gene (reference sequence). CDR3 residues: CASSLWVGTGNNEQFF. CDR3 sequence (DNA): TGTGCCAGCAGCTTGTGGGTCGGGACAGGGAACAATGAGCAGTTCTTC.

About this clone: Other DNA sequences in this sample translate to the same CDR3. The V and J genes are TRBV5-1 and TRBJ2-5; a weak D match, TRBD2 (5 bases). In germline, CDR1 is SGHRS, CDR2 YFSETQ. Between the trimmed V and J ends, which lost 4 bases and 2 bases, there was a span of 9 bases. The length of the CDR3 is 13 residues. The CDR3 DNA follows: TGCGCCAGCAGCACCCCGGGGCAAGAGACCCAGTACTTC. This gives the protein CASSTPGQETQYF.

This clone was counted a few times. The gene calls are TRBV5-1 and TRBJ2-3, with 9 bases identical to TRBD2. V gave up 2 bases and J gave up 2 bases; unmatched junction bases: 3. The CDR3 totals 15 residues. Per germline, CDR1 SGHRS and CDR2 YFSETQ. CDR3 sequence: CASSFSGRATDTQYF. Here the CDR3 DNA reads TGCGCCAGCAGCTTTAGCGGGAGAGCCACAGATACGCAGTATTTT.

This clone showed up just a few times. The V call is TRBV5-6, the J call TRBJ1-4; the D gene is possibly TRBD1 (6 bases). CDR1 is SGHDT and CDR2 is YYEEEE in the germline V gene. V gave up 5 bases and J gave up 0 bases, with 17 bases separating them. The CDR3 sequence is 17 residues long. The CDR3 nucleotides are TGTGCCAGCAGAAGGCGGACAGAGAGAACAACTAATGAAAAACTGTTTTTT. This gives the protein CASRRRTERTTNEKLFF.

The genes are TRBV27 and TRBJ2-5; 8 bases match TRBD2. V lost 9 bases to trimming and J lost 3 bases; unmatched junction nucleotides: 12. Germline V gene sequence: CDR1 MNHEY, CDR2 SMNVEV (reference sequence). CDR3 length: 15 amino acids. The DNA of the CDR3 is TGTGCCAGTCGGGGCGTAGGTAGCGGGAAAGAGACCCAGTACTTC. It translates to CASRGVGSGKETQYF.

The V and J genes are TRBV21-1 and TRBJ1-2. TRBV21-1 is given as a pseudogene. This CDR3 comprises 12 residues. The CDR3 here is CASSRRGVRYTF. CDR3 DNA sequence: TGTGCCAGCAGTCGGAGGGGAGTACGCTACACCTTC.

J is TRBJ1-2 and V is TRBV10-3; 9 bases match TRBD1. J lost 4 bases, V lost 10 bases, and 10 bases had no gene match. Germline assignment: CDR1 ENHRY and CDR2 SYGVKD. The CDR3 spans 14 residues. The CDR3 sequence is CATRPGTGIYGYTF. CDR3 nucleotide sequence: TGTGCCACCCGTCCGGGGACAGGGATCTATGGCTACACCTTC.

The chain combines TRBV11-2 with TRBJ2-7; 9 bases are shared with TRBD1. CDR1 SGHAT and CDR2 FQNNGV come from the germline V gene. V lost 3 bases to trimming and J lost 4 bases; unmatched junction nucleotides: 4. This CDR3 has 14 amino acids. The chain's CDR3 is CASSFPGQGYEQYF. DNA for the CDR3: TGTGCCAGCAGCTTCCCGGGACAGGGTTACGAGCAGTACTTC. The full variable domain, completed using reference TRBV11-2 and TRBJ2-7, is EAGVAQSPRYKIIEKRQSVAFWCNPISGHATLYWYQQILGQGPKLLIQFQNNGVVDDSQLPKDRFSAERLKGVDSTLKIQPAKLEDSAVYLCASSFPGQGYEQYFGPGTRLTVT.

DNA of the CDR3: TGTGCCACCCAGACAGGTCCCAATCAGCCCCAGCATTTT. Protein: CATQTGPNQPQHF. V gene TRBV15 combines with J gene TRBJ1-5; perhaps TRBD1 as D (6 bases). Germline CDR1 is LNHNV and CDR2 is YYDKDF (reference sequence). V lost 8 bases to trimming and J lost 3 bases, with 11 bases between them. The CDR3 length is 13 residues. The variable domain in full, with the rest retrieved from reference TRBV15 and TRBJ1-5, is DAMVIQNPRYQVTQFGKPVTLSCSQTLNHNVMYWYQQKSSQAPKLLFHYYDKDFNNEADTPDNFQSRRPNTSFCFLDIRSPGLGDTAMYLCATQTGPNQPQHFGDGTRLSIL.

This chain connects TRBV5-1 to TRBJ1-1; 8 nucleotides agree with TRBD1. From germline, CDR1 is SGHRS and CDR2 YFSETQ. J lost 1 base, V lost 6 bases, and 5 bases had no gene match. This CDR3 region has 14 residues. The CDR3 sequence is CASTSGTGNTEAFF. The CDR3 DNA reads TGCGCCAGCACCTCCGGGACAGGGAACACTGAAGCTTTCTTT.

V usage is TRBV9 and J usage is TRBJ1-1; D gene uncertain. Germline V CDR1 and CDR2: SGDLS, YYNGEE. The CDR3 contains 12 residues. V lost 4 bases, J lost 1 base, and 5 bases lay in between. The DNA of the CDR3 is TGTGCCAGCAGCCCGTGGAACACTGAAGCTTTCTTT. Encoded protein: CASSPWNTEAFF.

V gene TRBV2 combines with J gene TRBJ1-5; TRBD1 matches 7 bases. The germline CDR1 and CDR2 sequences are SNHLY and FYNNEI. The CDR3 is made up of 15 amino acids. With 4 bases clipped from V and 5 bases from J, the junction kept 8 bases outside the gene matches. CDR3: CASSAQTGWYQPQHF. The CDR3, as DNA: TGTGCCAGCAGTGCCCAGACAGGGTGGTATCAGCCCCAGCATTTT.

The rearrangement uses TRBV9 and TRBJ2-3; TRBD2 matches at 8 bases. The CDR3 extends over 16 amino acids. V lost 2 bases and J lost 0; bases outside the gene matches: 5. Germline values: CDR1 SGDLS, CDR2 YYNGEE. In DNA form, the CDR3 reads TGTGCCAGCAGCGTCGGCGGGGGGCCAAGCACAGATACGCAGTATTTT. As protein: CASSVGGGPSTDTQYF.

The chain employs TRBV7-2 and TRBJ1-2, with D possibly being TRBD1 (5 bases). V shed 2 bases and J shed 7 bases, with 20 bases lying between them. CDR1 SGHTA and CDR2 FQGNSA come from the germline V gene. The CDR3 has 16 amino acids. The CDR3 bases are TGTGCCAGCAGCTTAATTTCAGGGAAGAGGCCCTTTGGCTACACCTTC. Its translation is CASSLISGKRPFGYTF. The entire variable domain, with the rest obtained from reference TRBV7-2 and TRBJ1-2, is as follows: GAGVSQSPSNKVTEKGKDVELRCDPISGHTALYWYRQSLGQGLEFLIYFQGNSAPDKSGLPSDRFSAERTGGSVSTLTIQRTQQEDSAVYLCASSLISGKRPFGYTFGSGTRLTVV.

The gene calls are TRBV2 and TRBJ2-7, with D possibly being TRBD2 (6 bases). The germline V gene has CDR1 SNHLY and CDR2 FYNNEI. The CDR3 covers 11 residues. Between the trimmed V and J ends, which lost 5 bases and 12 bases, there was a span of 14 bases. Here the CDR3 DNA reads TGTGCCAGCAGTTGGGCGGGACCGGGGTACTTC. Translating it yields CASSWAGPGYF.

The genes are TRBV4-3 and TRBJ2-3, with 10 nucleotides matching TRBD2. The ends lost 4 bases at V and 4 bases at J; junction bases unmatched: 8. CDR3 length: 16 residues. The V gene's germline CDR1 is LGHNA and CDR2 YSLEER. The CDR3 DNA reads TGCGCCAGCAGCCTCGAGCGGGGGGGCAGGGCAGATACGCAGTATTTT. This translates into CASSLERGGRADTQYF.